The 19 T cell receptor beta chains presented below share a single source sample, sequenced in a study of blood T cell repertoires in COVID-19 (dated by TCRdb to 2018 to 2021). The library was produced with the immunoSEQ multiplex PCR assay. TCRdb retrieved this table from immuneACCESS and kept in-frame rearrangements only. Not all clones are present; in checked studies, unresolved V genes account for under half, and no reason is known for the remainder. Across this sample there are some 370,000 clones, with about 89% seen only once. The ten biggest clones cover around 1.3% of the sample. What was sequenced was peripheral blood. The origin of the receptors is a man aged 35 to 55 with acute or convalescent COVID-19.

This clone occurred a few times. The chain employs TRBV21-1 and TRBJ2-7; TRBD1, the table's D call, lacks a check against the DNA. TRBV21-1 is designated a pseudogene. The CDR3 loop spans 14 amino acids. This chain's CDR3 is CASRTGDRTYEQYF. For the CDR3, the DNA is TGTGCCAGCAGGACAGGGGATAGAACCTACGAGCAGTACTTC.

The chain recombines TRBV18 with TRBJ2-7; 7 nucleotides align to TRBD1. Germline CDR1 is KGHSH and CDR2 is LQKENI. There are 15 residues in the CDR3. V lost 0 bases and J lost 3; bases outside the gene matches: 5. CDR3 coding DNA: TGTGCCAGCTCACCACCAGACAGGGCAAACTACGAGCAGTACTTC. The encoded protein is CASSPPDRANYEQYF.

This sequence joins TRBV7-8 and TRBJ1-1, with D perhaps TRBD1 (5 bases). The CDR3 contains 16 residues. Germline assignment: CDR1 SGHVS and CDR2 FQNEAQ. Trimming cost V 4 bases and J 7 bases, with 22 bases left between them. CDR3 residues: CASSSTPRDSEHEAFF. The CDR3, as DNA: TGTGCCAGCAGCTCAACCCCCAGGGATTCCGAACATGAAGCTTTCTTT.

CDR3 in amino acids: CASSPSDQPQHF. The CDR3 DNA follows: TGTGCCAGCTCACCCAGTGATCAGCCCCAGCATTTT. The chain recombines TRBV18 with TRBJ1-5, with D hard to call. Per the germline V gene, CDR1 is KGHSH and CDR2 is LQKENI. The CDR3 loop spans 12 amino acids. Trimming took 3 bases from V and 5 from J, leaving 5 bases between them.

Only one count was recorded for this clone. The chain combines TRBV28 with TRBJ2-1, with TRBD2 identical over 9 bases. Germline values: CDR1 MDHEN, CDR2 SYDVKM. This CDR3 is built from 16 residues. With V trimmed by 2 bases and J by 5 bases, 7 bases remained unmatched. CDR3 in amino acids: CASSLSRLAGHNEQFF. In DNA, the CDR3 is TGTGCCAGCAGTTTAAGTAGGCTAGCGGGGCACAATGAGCAGTTCTTC.

The V gene is TRBV2, the J gene TRBJ2-1, with 9 nucleotides matching TRBD2. With 3 bases clipped from V and 7 bases from J, the junction kept 7 bases outside the gene matches. This CDR3 contains 15 residues. Germline CDR1 reads SNHLY; CDR2 reads FYNNEI. This chain's CDR3 is CASSDVAGGLNEQFF. The CDR3 DNA follows: TGTGCCAGCAGTGATGTCGCGGGGGGGCTGAATGAGCAGTTCTTC.

The chain has TRBV6-2 or TRBV6-3 and TRBJ2-3; 8 bases map to TRBD2. The germline CDR1 and CDR2 sequences are MNHEY and SVGEGT. CDR3 length: 13 amino acids. With V trimmed by 5 bases and J by 5 bases, 3 bases remained unmatched. DNA for the CDR3: TGTGCCAGCAGTGGGGCGGGAGGAGATACGCAGTATTTT. Amino acid sequence: CASSGAGGDTQYF.

J is TRBJ2-2 and V is TRBV5-1; 8 nucleotides line up with TRBD1. The CDR3 is 15 amino acids. Germline CDR1 is SGHRS and CDR2 is YFSETQ. Trimming took 5 bases from V and 5 from J; bases not matched to a gene: 8. CDR3 sequence (DNA): TGCGCCAGCAGTAACAGGGGGAAGGGGACCGGGGAGCTGTTTTTT. Its protein product is CASSNRGKGTGELFF.

This clone was seen just once. V usage is TRBV4-3 and J usage is TRBJ1-6; 8 bases align to TRBD1. Trimming removed 1 base from V and 10 bases from J; junction bases left unmatched: 3. The length of the CDR3 is 14 residues. The germline gives CDR1 LGHNA, CDR2 YSLEER. CDR3 residues: CASSQGTGPSPLHF. As DNA, the CDR3 is TGCGCCAGCAGCCAAGGGACAGGGCCCTCACCCCTCCACTTT.

This clone was found once. The chain recombines TRBV14 with TRBJ2-5, with a weak D call TRBD2 (6 bases). The germline gives CDR1 SGHDN, CDR2 FVKESK. V lost 1 base, J lost 4 bases, and 16 bases lay in between. The CDR3 is made up of 16 amino acids. CDR3 nucleotides: TGTGCCAGCAGCCAAGGGACGATGGTGGGGGGAGAGACCCAGTACTTC. Protein: CASSQGTMVGGETQYF.

The chain employs TRBV6-1 and TRBJ2-1, with a weak D call TRBD1 (5 bases). CDR3 length: 15 amino acids. Germline CDR1 and CDR2: MNHNS and SASEGT. Trimming shortened V by 3 bases and J by 2 bases, and 11 bases separated the two germline ends. The CDR3 loop reads CASSEARVTYNEQFF. The CDR3 DNA reads as TGTGCCAGCAGTGAGGCCAGGGTGACCTACAATGAGCAGTTCTTC.

The genes are TRBV5-1 and TRBJ1-1; 7 bases are shared with TRBD1. CDR1 is SGHRS and CDR2 is YFSETQ in the germline V gene. The CDR3 consists of 15 residues. Germline trimming cut 1 base from V and 6 bases from J; bases unmatched to any gene: 9. The CDR3 loop reads CASSLFETGLPEAFF. DNA of the CDR3: TGCGCCAGCAGCTTGTTCGAGACAGGGTTGCCTGAAGCTTTCTTT.

The gene calls are TRBV9 and TRBJ1-2; TRBD1 might be the D (6 bases). The CDR3 spans 13 residues. Germline V lookup: CDR1 SGDLS, CDR2 YYNGEE. Trimming pared 7 bases from V and 1 base from J, leaving 11 bases between. The CDR3 region is CASGGTNNYGYTF. In DNA, the CDR3 is TGTGCCAGCGGCGGGACAAATAACTATGGCTACACCTTC.

With respect to this clone: Within the sample, other DNA sequences also encode this same CDR3. The gene calls are TRBV7-3 and TRBJ1-1, with a tentative D call TRBD1 (5 bases). Per germline, CDR1 SGHTA and CDR2 FQGTGA. Trimming left V 3 bases short and J 5 bases short, with 10 bases between. This CDR3 is built from 13 residues. The CDR3 loop reads CASSFSGDTEAFF. The CDR3 DNA is TGTGCCAGCAGCTTTTCGGGGGATACTGAAGCTTTCTTT.

This clone showed up many times. This rearrangement joins TRBV7-2 to TRBJ1-1, with D possibly matching TRBD1 (5 bases). The CDR3 spans 14 residues. The germline V gene has CDR1 SGHTA and CDR2 FQGNSA. V was clipped by 0 bases and J by 6 bases, with 11 bases between them. The CDR3 spells CASSLAGGRAEAFF. The CDR3 DNA follows: TGTGCCAGCAGCTTAGCCGGGGGAAGAGCTGAAGCTTTCTTT.

V usage is TRBV6-2 or TRBV6-3 and J usage is TRBJ2-3; 13 bases align to TRBD2. Germline assignment: CDR1 MNHEY and CDR2 SVGEGT. Trimming cost V 4 bases and J 4 bases; bases outside gene matches: 5. This CDR3 has 16 amino acids. The CDR3 region is CASSSIGTSGADTQYF. The CDR3 DNA sequence: TGTGCCAGCAGTTCCATCGGGACTAGCGGGGCAGATACGCAGTATTTT.

The chain recombines TRBV6-4 with TRBJ2-3, with 7 bases identical to TRBD2. CDR3 length equals 16 residues. Per the germline V gene, CDR1 is MRHNA and CDR2 is SNTAGT. Trimming at V came to 2 bases and at J to 2 bases, leaving 7 bases not matched to a gene. CDR3 coding DNA: TGTGCCAGCAGTGACGGGGCGGGGGTCGCCACAGATACGCAGTATTTT. Protein product: CASSDGAGVATDTQYF.

The V gene is TRBV6-5, the J gene TRBJ2-7; D might be TRBD1 (5 bases). The length of the CDR3 is 14 residues. The ends were cut back, 2 bases at V and 4 bases at J, with 12 bases in the middle. Germline loops: CDR1 MNHEY, CDR2 SVGAGI. CDR3: CASSYAAGKYEQYF. The DNA for the CDR3 is TGTGCCAGCAGTTACGCGGCAGGGAAATACGAGCAGTACTTC.

The chain links TRBV28 to TRBJ1-5; tentatively, D is TRBD1 (5 bases). V was pared by 6 bases and J by 0 bases, with 15 bases between. The CDR3 is made up of 16 amino acids. In germline, CDR1 is MDHEN, CDR2 SYDVKM. The chain's CDR3 is CASSRAALYSNQPQHF. CDR3 sequence (DNA): TGTGCCAGCAGCAGGGCGGCCCTTTATAGCAATCAGCCCCAGCATTTT.